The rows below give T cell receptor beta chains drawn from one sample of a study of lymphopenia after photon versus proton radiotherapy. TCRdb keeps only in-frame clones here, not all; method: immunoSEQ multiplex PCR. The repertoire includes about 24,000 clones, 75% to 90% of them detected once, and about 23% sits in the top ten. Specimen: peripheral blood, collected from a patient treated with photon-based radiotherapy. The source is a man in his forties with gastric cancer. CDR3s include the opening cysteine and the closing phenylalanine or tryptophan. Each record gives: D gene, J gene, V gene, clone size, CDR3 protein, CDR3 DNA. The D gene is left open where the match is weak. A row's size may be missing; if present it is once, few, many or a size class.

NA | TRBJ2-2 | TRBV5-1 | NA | CASSLTLNTGELFF | TGCGCCAGCAGCCTAACACTCAACACCGGGGAGCTGTTTTTT
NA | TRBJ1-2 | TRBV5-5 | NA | CASSLGLGANYGYTF | TGTGCCAGCAGCTTGGGGCTGGGGGCGAACTATGGCTACACCTTC
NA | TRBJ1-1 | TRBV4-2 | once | CASSQDSETTEAFF | TGTGCCAGCAGCCAAGATAGTGAGACCACTGAAGCTTTCTTT
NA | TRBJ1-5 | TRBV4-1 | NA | CASSRAGQPQHF | TGCGCCAGCAGCCGTGCGGGGCAGCCCCAGCATTTT
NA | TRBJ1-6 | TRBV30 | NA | CAWRRGKWDNSPLHF | TGTGCCTGGAGGCGGGGGAAGTGGGATAATTCACCCCTCCACTTT
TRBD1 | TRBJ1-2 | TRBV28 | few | CASSSGQGTYGYTF | TGTGCCAGCAGTTCGGGACAGGGGACCTATGGCTACACCTTC
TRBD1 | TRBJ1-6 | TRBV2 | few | CASSSGQGNSPLHF | TGTGCCAGCAGTTCGGGACAGGGGAATTCACCCCTCCACTTT
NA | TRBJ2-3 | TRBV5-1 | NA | CASSSSQDTQYF | TGCGCCAGCAGCAGCAGCCAGGATACGCAGTATTTT
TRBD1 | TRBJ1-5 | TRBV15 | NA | CATSRPRSGTENQPQHF | TGTGCCACCAGCAGGCCCCGCTCCGGGACAGAAAATCAGCCCCAGCATTTT
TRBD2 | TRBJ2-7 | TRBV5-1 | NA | CASSPGLAGGEQYF | TGCGCCAGCAGCCCGGGACTAGCGGGGGGCGAGCAGTACTTC
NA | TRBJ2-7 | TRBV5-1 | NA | CASSLEPTGQGSYEQYF | TGCGCCAGCAGCTTGGAACCCACAGGGCAAGGCTCCTACGAGCAGTACTTC
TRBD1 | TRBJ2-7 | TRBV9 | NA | CASSPTDRGDEQYF | TGTGCCAGCAGCCCCACGGACAGGGGGGACGAGCAGTACTTC
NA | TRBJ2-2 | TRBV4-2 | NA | CASSQERHTGELFF | TGTGCCAGCAGCCAAGAACGGCACACCGGGGAGCTGTTTTTT
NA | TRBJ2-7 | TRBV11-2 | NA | CASSLDWTDPYEQYF | TGTGCCAGCAGTTTAGACTGGACAGATCCCTACGAGCAGTACTTC
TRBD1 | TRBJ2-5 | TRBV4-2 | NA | CASSQVQGQGARETQYF | TGTGCCAGCAGCCAAGTTCAGGGACAGGGGGCTCGGGAGACCCAGTACTTC
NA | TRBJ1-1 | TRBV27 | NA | CASRRGVDTEAFF | TGTGCCAGCAGGAGGGGGGTCGACACTGAAGCTTTCTTT
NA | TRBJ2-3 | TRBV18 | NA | CASSPRQTGFTDTQYF | TGTGCCAGCTCACCACGACAGACTGGTTTCACAGATACGCAGTATTTT
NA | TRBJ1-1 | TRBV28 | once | CASSKEQGWNLNTEAFF | TGTGCCAGCAGTAAGGAACAGGGATGGAATTTGAACACTGAAGCTTTCTTT
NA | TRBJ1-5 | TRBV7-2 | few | CASTPGGSNQPQHF | TGTGCCAGCACCCCGGGGGGAAGCAATCAGCCCCAGCATTTT
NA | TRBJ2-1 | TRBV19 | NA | CASRLDRSSYNEQFF | TGTGCCAGTAGGTTAGACAGGAGCTCCTACAATGAGCAGTTCTTC
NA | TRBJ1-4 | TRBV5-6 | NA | CASSGRGFNEKLFF | TGTGCCAGCAGCGGAAGGGGCTTTAATGAAAAACTGTTTTTT
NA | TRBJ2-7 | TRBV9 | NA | CASSVRDRAEQYF | TGTGCCAGCAGCGTTCGAGACAGAGCCGAGCAGTACTTC
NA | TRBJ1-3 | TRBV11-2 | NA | CASADYSGNTIYF | TGTGCCAGCGCTGACTACTCTGGAAACACCATATATTTT
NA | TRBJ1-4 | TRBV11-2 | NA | CASSLARQGRATNEKLFF | TGTGCCAGCAGCTTAGCTCGCCAGGGGAGGGCAACTAATGAAAAACTGTTTTTT
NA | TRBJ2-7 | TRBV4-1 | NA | CASSQDRGRPTQYF | TGCGCCAGCAGCCAAGATCGGGGCAGACCAACGCAGTACTTC
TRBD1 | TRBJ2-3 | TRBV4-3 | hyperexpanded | CASSQSSATRGSPGDTQYF | TGCGCCAGCAGCCAATCCTCCGCGACCAGGGGGAGTCCGGGAGATACGCAGTATTTT
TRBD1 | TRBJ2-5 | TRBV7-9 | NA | CASSRGQGQETQYF | TGTGCCAGCAGCCGTGGACAGGGCCAAGAGACCCAGTACTTC